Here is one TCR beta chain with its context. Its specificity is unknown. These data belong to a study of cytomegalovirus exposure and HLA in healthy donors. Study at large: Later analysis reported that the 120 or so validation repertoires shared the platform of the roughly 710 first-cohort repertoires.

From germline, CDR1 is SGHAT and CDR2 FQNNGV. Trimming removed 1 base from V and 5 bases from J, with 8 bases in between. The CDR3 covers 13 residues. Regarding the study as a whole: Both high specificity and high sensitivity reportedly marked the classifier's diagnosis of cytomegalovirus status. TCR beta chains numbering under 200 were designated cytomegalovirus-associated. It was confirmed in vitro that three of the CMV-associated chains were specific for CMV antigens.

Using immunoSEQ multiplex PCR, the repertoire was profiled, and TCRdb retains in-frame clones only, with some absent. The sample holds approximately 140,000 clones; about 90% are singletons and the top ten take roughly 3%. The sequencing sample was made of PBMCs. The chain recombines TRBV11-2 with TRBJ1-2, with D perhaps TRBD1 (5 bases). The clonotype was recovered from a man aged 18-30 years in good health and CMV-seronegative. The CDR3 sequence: CASSLVQEYGYTF. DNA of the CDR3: TGTGCCAGCAGCTTAGTACAGGAGTATGGCTACACCTTC.